This T cell receptor beta chain came from a study of CD8+CD57+ T cells in acquired aplastic anemia. Patients chosen for sequencing had CD8+CD57+ cells that had expanded, as shown by flow cytometry. As to this clonotype: The junction shows a germline mismatch at one end, possibly a read error.

Profiling of TCR beta VDJ combinations and CDR3 sequences used genomic DNA as template. MiXCR, applied by TCRdb to the reads, yields one record per CDR3 protein. The table has a few hundred thousand distinct CDR3 sequences, roughly 82% seen once. The sample consisted of sorted CD4+, CD8+, or CD8+CD57+ T cells (not recorded which) from PBMCs. This TCR was sampled from a human donor with aplastic anemia.

The CDR3 DNA reads TGCGCCAGCAGCTTGGGGCAGCCCCAAGCCTCCTATTATTCACCCCTCCACTTT. It is translated as CASSLGQPQASYYSPLHF. The J gene is TRBJ1-6, the V gene TRBV7-2, with D tentatively TRBD1 (5 bases). This CDR3 spans 18 amino acids. Germline V gene sequence: CDR1 SGHTA, CDR2 FQGNSA. Full variable domain (rest looked up from reference TRBV7-2 and TRBJ1-6): GAGVSQSPSNKVTEKGKDVELRCDPISGHTALYWYRQSLGQGLEFLIYFQGNSAPDKSGLPSDRFSAERTGGSVSTLTIQRTQQEDSAVYLCASSLGQPQASYYSPLHFGNGTRLTVT.